This T cell receptor beta chain was sequenced in a study of molecular identifiers for immune sequencing clone quantification. Study-level points and caveats: Sizes of highly expanded clones could be underestimated through identical TCRs sharing a barcode.

Of note for this clonotype: Its antigen is unidentified.

Bulk TCR library preparation followed previously described methods with listed TCR primers. TCRdb reanalysed the PCR reads using MiXCR and keeps one entry per CDR3 protein. Counted here are roughly 50,000 distinct CDR3 sequences, roughly 38% occurring once; the ten biggest clones make up 3.5% to 4%. V was shortened by 3 bases and J by 5 bases, with 8 bases between the two germline ends. CDR1 and CDR2 (germline): MNHEY, SMNVEV (reference sequence). CDR3 length equals 13 residues. The source of this sequence is a human donor in good health. Some libraries in this study had Jurkat cell RNA spiked in. Sequenced: naive CD8+ T cells from blood, with Jurkat cell RNA spiked in. Subset noted: FACS-sorted CD8+CD4-CCR7+CD45RA+ naive T cells. This sequence joins TRBV27 and TRBJ2-1; D is uncertain. CDR3 amino acids: CASSFGADNEQFF. In DNA form, the CDR3 reads TGTGCCAGCAGTTTTGGCGCGGACAATGAGCAGTTCTTC.